This T cell receptor (beta chain) derives from a study of T cells in Graves' hyperthyroidism and ophthalmopathy. Whole-study findings and limits: The model predicted ophthalmopathy a median approximately 6 months before onset. Ophthalmopathy and stable hyperthyroidism were separated by a 13 V-J model.

RNA transcripts were the template for amplifying TCR beta CDR3 regions. TCR CDR3 underwent first-round RT-PCR with the HTBI primer set. Each CDR3 protein gets one entry after TCRdb re-called the multiplex PCR reads with MiXCR. This repertoire shows some 300,000 distinct CDR3 sequences, around 19% found once; its top ten account for about 35%. A note on this clonotype: The antigen is undetermined.

The CDR3 is 16 residues long. The trim removed 5 bases at V and 2 bases at J, leaving 2 bases unmatched. Germline assignment: CDR1 MNHNS and CDR2 SASEGT. Among ophthalmopathy patients, the Clinical Activity Score reached at least 3, the NOSPECS grade reached at least 4, and duration remained under 3 months. The sample comprised blood. This TCR was recovered from a man aged 50 to 60 with Graves' ophthalmopathy. This chain connects TRBV6-1 to TRBJ2-1; 14 nucleotides match TRBD2. The CDR3 coding sequence is TGTGCCAGCAGTCAGACTAGCGGGAGGGCCTACAATGAGCAGTTCTTC. Translated, it gives CASSQTSGRAYNEQFF.